There are a few counts of the clone carrying this T cell receptor (beta chain). V was pared by 5 bases and J by 0 bases, with 8 bases between. The germline V gene has CDR1 LNHDA and CDR2 SQIVND (reference sequence). The CDR3 is made up of 14 amino acids. This sample was included in a study of cytomegalovirus exposure and HLA in healthy donors. The primer mix had 60 Vbeta and 13 Jbeta primers. The method was immunoSEQ multiplex PCR; TCRdb's version includes in-frame clones alone and lacks a portion of them. Among about 130,000 clones, approximately 80% were seen once, and the ten largest hold 4.2%. The rearrangement joins TRBV19 to TRBJ1-5; D is ambiguous. Input material: PBMCs. This TCR came from a male donor in good health and CMV-seropositive. CDR3 sequence: CASSLRTSNQPQHF. The CDR3 coding sequence is TGTGCCAGTAGTCTCAGAACTAGCAATCAGCCCCAGCATTTT.